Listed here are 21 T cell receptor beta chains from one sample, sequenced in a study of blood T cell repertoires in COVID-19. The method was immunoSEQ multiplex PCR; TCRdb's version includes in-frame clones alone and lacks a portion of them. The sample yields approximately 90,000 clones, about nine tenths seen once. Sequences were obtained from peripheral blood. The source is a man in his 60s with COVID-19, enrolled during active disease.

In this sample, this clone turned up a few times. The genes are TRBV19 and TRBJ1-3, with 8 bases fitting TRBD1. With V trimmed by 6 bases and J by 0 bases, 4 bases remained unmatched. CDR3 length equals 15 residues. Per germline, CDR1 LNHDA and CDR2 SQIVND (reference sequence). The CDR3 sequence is CASSSRGPSGNTIYF. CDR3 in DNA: TGTGCCAGTAGCTCCAGGGGGCCCTCTGGAAACACCATATATTTT.

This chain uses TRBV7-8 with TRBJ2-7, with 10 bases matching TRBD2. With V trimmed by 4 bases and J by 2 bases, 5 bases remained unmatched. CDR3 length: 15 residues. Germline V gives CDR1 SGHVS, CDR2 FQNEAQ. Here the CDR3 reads CASSSLAGVPYEQYF. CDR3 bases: TGTGCCAGCAGCTCCCTAGCGGGAGTGCCCTACGAGCAGTACTTC. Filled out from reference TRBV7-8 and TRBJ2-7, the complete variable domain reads GAGVSQSPRYKVAKRGQDVALRCDPISGHVSLFWYQQALGQGPEFLTYFQNEAQLDKSGLPSDRFFAERPEGSVSTLKIQRTQQEDSAVYLCASSSLAGVPYEQYFGPGTRLTVT.

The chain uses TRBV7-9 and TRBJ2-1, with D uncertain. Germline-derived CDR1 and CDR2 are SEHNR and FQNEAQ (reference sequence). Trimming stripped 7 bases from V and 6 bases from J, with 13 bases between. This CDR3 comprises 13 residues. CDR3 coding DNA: TGTGCCAGCATCCCCGGTAACGCCAATGAGCAGTTCTTC. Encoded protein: CASIPGNANEQFF.

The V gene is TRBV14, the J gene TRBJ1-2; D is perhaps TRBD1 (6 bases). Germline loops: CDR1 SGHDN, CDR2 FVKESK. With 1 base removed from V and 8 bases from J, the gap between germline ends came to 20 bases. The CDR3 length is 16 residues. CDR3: CASSQGRDTLSPGYTF. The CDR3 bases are TGTGCCAGCAGCCAAGGAAGGGACACCCTTAGTCCCGGCTACACCTTC.

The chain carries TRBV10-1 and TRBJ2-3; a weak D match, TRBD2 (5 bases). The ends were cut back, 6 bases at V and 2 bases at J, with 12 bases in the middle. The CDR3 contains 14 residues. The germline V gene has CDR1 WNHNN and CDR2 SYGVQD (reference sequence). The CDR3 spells CASSHERYTDTQYF. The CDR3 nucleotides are TGCGCCAGCAGCCACGAGCGGTACACAGATACGCAGTATTTT.

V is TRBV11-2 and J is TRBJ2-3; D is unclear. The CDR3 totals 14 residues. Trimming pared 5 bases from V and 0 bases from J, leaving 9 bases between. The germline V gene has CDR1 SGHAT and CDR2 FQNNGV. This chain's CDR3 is CASSPVRSTDTQYF. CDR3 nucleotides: TGTGCCAGCAGCCCCGTTCGGAGCACAGATACGCAGTATTTT.

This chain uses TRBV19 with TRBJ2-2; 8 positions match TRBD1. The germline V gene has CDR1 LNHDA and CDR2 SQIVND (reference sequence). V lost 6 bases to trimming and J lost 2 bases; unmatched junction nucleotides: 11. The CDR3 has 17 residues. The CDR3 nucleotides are TGTGCCAGTAGGAAAGACAGGGGCGCTTTAAACACCGGGGAGCTGTTTTTT. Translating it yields CASRKDRGALNTGELFF.

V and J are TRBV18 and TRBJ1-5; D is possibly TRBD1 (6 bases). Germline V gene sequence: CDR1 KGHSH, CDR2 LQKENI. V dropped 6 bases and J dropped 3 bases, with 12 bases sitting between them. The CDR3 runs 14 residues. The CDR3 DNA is TGTGCCAGCTCCCCAGACAGGTCCAATCAGCCCCAGCATTTT. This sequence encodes CASSPDRSNQPQHF.

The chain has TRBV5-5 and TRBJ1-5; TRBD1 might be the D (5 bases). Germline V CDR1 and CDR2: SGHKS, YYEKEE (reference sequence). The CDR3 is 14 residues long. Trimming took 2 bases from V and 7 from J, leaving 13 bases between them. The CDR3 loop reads CASSFDPGDQPQHF. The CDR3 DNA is TGTGCCAGCAGCTTTGACCCGGGGGACCAGCCCCAGCATTTT.

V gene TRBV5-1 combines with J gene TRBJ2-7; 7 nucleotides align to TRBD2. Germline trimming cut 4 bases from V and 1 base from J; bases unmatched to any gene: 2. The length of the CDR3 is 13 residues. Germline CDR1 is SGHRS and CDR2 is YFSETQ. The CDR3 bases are TGCGCCAGCAGCCTAGCGGCTTCCTACGAGCAGTACTTC. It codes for CASSLAASYEQYF. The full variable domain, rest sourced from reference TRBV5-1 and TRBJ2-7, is KAGVTQTPRYLIKTRGQQVTLSCSPISGHRSVSWYQQTPGQGLQFLFEYFSETQRNKGNFPGRFSGRQFSNSRSEMNVSTLELGDSALYLCASSLAASYEQYFGPGTRLTVT.

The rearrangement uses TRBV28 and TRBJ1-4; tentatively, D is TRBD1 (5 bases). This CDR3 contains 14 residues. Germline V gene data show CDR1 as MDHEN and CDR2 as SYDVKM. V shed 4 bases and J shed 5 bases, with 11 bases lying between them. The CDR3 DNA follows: TGTGCCAGCAGTTCTCTCAAGGGGAATGAAAAACTGTTTTTT. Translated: CASSSLKGNEKLFF.

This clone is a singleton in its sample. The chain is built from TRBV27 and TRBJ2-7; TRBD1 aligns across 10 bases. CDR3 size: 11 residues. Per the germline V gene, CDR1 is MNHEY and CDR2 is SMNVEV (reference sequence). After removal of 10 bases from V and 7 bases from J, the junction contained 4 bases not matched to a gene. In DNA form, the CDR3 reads TGTGCCACGGGACAGGGGTCAGAGCAGTACTTC. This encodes CATGQGSEQYF.

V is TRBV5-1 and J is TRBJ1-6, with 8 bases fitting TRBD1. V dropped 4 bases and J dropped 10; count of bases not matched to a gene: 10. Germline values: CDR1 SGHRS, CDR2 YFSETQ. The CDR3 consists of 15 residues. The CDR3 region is CASSITGGLESPLHF. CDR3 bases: TGCGCCAGCAGCATCACAGGGGGTCTAGAGTCACCCCTCCACTTT.

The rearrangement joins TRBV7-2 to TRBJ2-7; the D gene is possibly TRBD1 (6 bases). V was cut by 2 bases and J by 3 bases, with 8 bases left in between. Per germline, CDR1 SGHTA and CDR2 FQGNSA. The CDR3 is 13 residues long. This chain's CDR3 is CASSLMTGYEQYF. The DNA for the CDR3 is TGTGCCAGCAGCTTAATGACAGGCTACGAGCAGTACTTC.

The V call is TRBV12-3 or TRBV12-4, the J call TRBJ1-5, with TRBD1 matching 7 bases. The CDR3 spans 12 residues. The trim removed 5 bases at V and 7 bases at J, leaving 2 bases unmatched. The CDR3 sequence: CASSTGDQPQHF. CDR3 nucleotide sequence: TGTGCCAGCAGTACAGGGGACCAGCCCCAGCATTTT.

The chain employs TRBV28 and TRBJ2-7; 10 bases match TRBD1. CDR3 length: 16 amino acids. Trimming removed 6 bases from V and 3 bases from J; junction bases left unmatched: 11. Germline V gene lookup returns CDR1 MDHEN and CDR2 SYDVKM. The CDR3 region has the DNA TGTGCCAGCAGGGGCGTGGGACAGGGGTTCAACTACGAGCAGTACTTC. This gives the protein CASRGVGQGFNYEQYF.

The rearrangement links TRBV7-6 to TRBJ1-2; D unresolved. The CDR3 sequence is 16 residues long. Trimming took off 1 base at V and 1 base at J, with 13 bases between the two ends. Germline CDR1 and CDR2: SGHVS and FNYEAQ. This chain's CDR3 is CASSLVGGPVNYGYTF. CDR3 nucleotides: TGTGCCAGCAGCTTAGTCGGAGGTCCTGTTAACTATGGCTACACCTTC. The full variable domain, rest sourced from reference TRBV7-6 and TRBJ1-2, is GAGVSQSPRYKVTKRGQDVALRCDPISGHVSLYWYRQALGQGPEFLTYFNYEAQQDKSGLPNDRFSAERPEGSISTLTIQRTEQRDSAMYRCASSLVGGPVNYGYTFGSGTRLTVV.

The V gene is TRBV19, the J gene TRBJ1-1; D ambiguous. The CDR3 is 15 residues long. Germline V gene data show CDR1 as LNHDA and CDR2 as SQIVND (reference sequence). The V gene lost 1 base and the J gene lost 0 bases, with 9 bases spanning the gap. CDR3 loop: CASSIVGRLNTEAFF. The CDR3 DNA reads TGTGCCAGTAGTATAGTTGGCAGGCTGAACACTGAAGCTTTCTTT.

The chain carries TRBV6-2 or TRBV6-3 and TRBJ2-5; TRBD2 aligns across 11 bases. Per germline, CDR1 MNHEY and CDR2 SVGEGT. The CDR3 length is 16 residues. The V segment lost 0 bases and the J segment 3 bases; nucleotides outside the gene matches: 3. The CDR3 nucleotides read TGTGCCAGCAGTTACTCGATACTAGCGGGGGAAGAGACCCAGTACTTC. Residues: CASSYSILAGEETQYF.

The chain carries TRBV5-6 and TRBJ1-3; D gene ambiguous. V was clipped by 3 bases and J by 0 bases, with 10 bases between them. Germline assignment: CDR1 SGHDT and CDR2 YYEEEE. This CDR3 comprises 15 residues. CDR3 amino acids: CASSSRRISGNTIYF. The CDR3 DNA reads TGTGCCAGCAGCTCAAGGCGGATCTCTGGAAACACCATATATTTT. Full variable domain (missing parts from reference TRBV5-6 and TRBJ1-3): DAGVTQSPTHLIKTRGQQVTLRCSPKSGHDTVSWYQQALGQGPQFIFQYYEEEERQRGNFPDRFSGHQFPNYSSELNVNALLLGDSALYLCASSSRRISGNTIYFGEGSWLTVV.

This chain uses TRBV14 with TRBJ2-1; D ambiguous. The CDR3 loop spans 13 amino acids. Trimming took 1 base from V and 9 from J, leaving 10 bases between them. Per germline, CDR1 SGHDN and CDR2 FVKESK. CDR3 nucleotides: TGTGCCAGCAGCCAAGTTCTGCTCGGTGAGCAGTTCTTC. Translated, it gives CASSQVLLGEQFF.